What follows are 29 T cell receptor beta chains derived from one specimen sequenced in a study of human T cells and chemical hapten exposure. The study extracted total RNA from unfractionated whole blood. Each cDNA molecule in the library carried unique molecular identifiers. Each CDR3 protein is one row after TCRdb ran MiXCR on the reads. This sample carries 120,000 or so distinct CDR3 sequences, about 7.7% of them seen once, and the ten largest clones take 1.1% to 1.5%. The specimen sequenced was whole blood. The source is a human donor in good health. Some clones in this sample may be carry-over from other donors' samples.

The V and J genes are TRBV28 and TRBJ2-5; D is tentatively TRBD1 or TRBD2 (5 bases each). In germline, CDR1 is MDHEN, CDR2 SYDVKM. The V gene lost 5 bases and the J gene lost 5 bases, with 12 bases spanning the gap. The CDR3 length is 13 residues. The CDR3, as DNA: TGTGCCAGCAGTGACCGGGACCGGGAGACCCAGTACTTC. This encodes CASSDRDRETQYF.

The chain uses TRBV3-1 and TRBJ1-6; no reliable D call. This CDR3 region has 15 residues. Deletions cut 5 bases from V and 8 bases from J, with 16 bases between. The germline V gene encodes CDR1 LGHDT and CDR2 YNNKEL (reference sequence). The CDR3 loop reads CASSSRSVRDSPLHF. The CDR3 coding sequence is TGTGCCAGCAGCTCAAGATCCGTCCGGGATTCACCCCTCCACTTT.

This clonotype was seen many times. The rearrangement uses TRBV7-2 and TRBJ2-7; a weak D match, TRBD1 (5 bases). The CDR3 totals 14 residues. The germline V and J ends were trimmed by 5 bases and 5 bases, with 16 bases remaining between them. Germline V gene data show CDR1 as SGHTA and CDR2 as FQGNSA. The DNA for the CDR3 is TGTGCCAGCAGCAAAAGACCCCTAGGGGACGAGCAGTACTTC. Translation gives CASSKRPLGDEQYF.

This clonotype was found many times. V is TRBV20-1 and J is TRBJ2-2; 7 bases line up with TRBD1. Germline CDR1 is DFQATT and CDR2 is SNEGSKA (reference sequence). The CDR3 length is 13 residues. CDR3 sequence: CGSRDSYTGELFF. CDR3 bases: TGCGGTTCCCGGGACAGCTACACCGGGGAGCTGTTTTTT.

The CDR3 loop reads CASSIQRGAYEQYF. CDR3 sequence (DNA): TGTGCCAGTAGTATCCAGCGGGGTGCCTACGAGCAGTACTTC. V gene TRBV19 combines with J gene TRBJ2-7, with 7 bases fitting TRBD2. In germline, CDR1 is LNHDA, CDR2 SQIVND (reference sequence). Losses at the gene ends were 3 bases for V and 2 bases for J; bases not matched to a gene: 4. The CDR3 consists of 14 residues.

The rearrangement links TRBV5-1 to TRBJ2-2; TRBD1 agrees at 8 bases. Per the germline V gene, CDR1 is SGHRS and CDR2 is YFSETQ. This CDR3 is built from 14 residues. Losses at the gene ends were 1 base for V and 5 bases for J; bases not matched to a gene: 1. The CDR3 DNA is TGCGCCAGCAGCTTGACAGGGGGTACCGGGGAGCTGTTTTTT. Amino acids: CASSLTGGTGELFF.

This clonotype has at least ten counts. V usage is TRBV12-3 or TRBV12-4 and J usage is TRBJ1-4, with D uncertain. The CDR3 extends over 13 amino acids. V gave up 10 bases and J gave up 8 bases, with 17 bases separating them. DNA for the CDR3: TGTGCCACCACCATTAGGGCTTCGGAAAAACTGTTTTTT. Protein: CATTIRASEKLFF.

This clonotype was picked up a small number of times. The V and J genes are TRBV20-1 and TRBJ2-3, with TRBD2 identical over 12 bases. Trimming removed 4 bases from V and 4 bases from J; junction bases left unmatched: 6. The CDR3 consists of 15 residues. CDR1 and CDR2 (germline): DFQATT, SNEGSKA (reference sequence). CDR3 bases: TGCAGTGCTACAACAAGACTAGCGGGAGCAGATACGCAGTATTTT. Translated, it gives CSATTRLAGADTQYF.

This clonotype has more than one count but fewer than ten. The chain links TRBV7-9 to TRBJ2-1, with 7 bases identical to TRBD1. The CDR3 covers 17 residues. V lost 1 base, J lost 2 bases, and 8 bases stayed unmatched. The V gene's germline CDR1 is SEHNR and CDR2 FQNEAQ (reference sequence). Written as DNA, the CDR3 is TGTGCCAGCAGCTTAGTAACCGGGACAGCAACCTACAATGAGCAGTTCTTC. It encodes CASSLVTGTATYNEQFF.

The V call is TRBV7-3, the J call TRBJ1-2; 8 bases align to TRBD1. V was pared by 3 bases and J by 4 bases, with 1 base of the junction left unmatched. Germline CDR1 SGHTA, CDR2 FQGTGA. The CDR3 loop spans 13 amino acids. The CDR3 DNA reads TGTGCCAGCAGCTTGGGGACAGGCTATGGCTACACCTTC. This gives the protein CASSLGTGYGYTF.

Only a few counts were recorded for this clonotype. The chain links TRBV7-8 to TRBJ1-4, with D hard to call. V was pared by 5 bases and J by 7 bases, with 23 bases between. Germline CDR1 and CDR2: SGHVS and FQNEAQ. The CDR3 has 17 residues. The chain's CDR3 is CASSPRTDLYFGEKLFF. In DNA, the CDR3 is TGTGCCAGCAGCCCTAGGACGGACCTTTACTTCGGTGAAAAACTGTTTTTT.

J is TRBJ2-3 and V is TRBV4-3; no reliable D call. Germline CDR1 and CDR2: LGHNA and YSLEER. With 0 bases removed from V and 2 bases from J, the gap between germline ends came to 6 bases. The CDR3 contains 14 residues. The CDR3 reads CASSQEVITDTQYF. The CDR3 DNA is TGCGCCAGCAGCCAAGAGGTTATCACAGATACGCAGTATTTT.

Only a few counts were recorded for this clonotype. The chain has TRBV7-9 and TRBJ1-5, with D tentatively TRBD1 (5 bases). The V gene lost 7 bases and the J gene lost 4 bases, with 14 bases spanning the gap. CDR1 and CDR2 from the germline V gene are SEHNR and FQNEAQ (reference sequence). The CDR3 is 14 amino acids. The CDR3 region is CASNKNGGNQPQHF. DNA of the CDR3: TGTGCCAGCAACAAAAATGGGGGGAATCAGCCCCAGCATTTT.

This clonotype was found a few times. The chain couples TRBV20-1 to TRBJ1-1; a possible D gene is TRBD1 (6 bases). Trimming pared 3 bases from V and 1 base from J, leaving 12 bases between. The CDR3 runs 14 residues. Germline assignment: CDR1 DFQATT and CDR2 SNEGSKA (reference sequence). CDR3 nucleotides: TGCAGTGCTAGTTATAGGGGGGAGAACACTGAAGCTTTCTTT. It is translated as CSASYRGENTEAFF.

This clonotype was counted ten times or more. The V gene is TRBV24-1, the J gene TRBJ1-2; tentative D call: TRBD1 (6 bases). V was pared by 5 bases and J by 4 bases, with 13 bases between. In germline, CDR1 is KGHDR, CDR2 SFDVKD. This CDR3 contains 14 residues. CDR3 sequence (DNA): TGTGCCACCAGTGGCCCGGGACATACCTATGGCTACACCTTC. Protein product: CATSGPGHTYGYTF.

The chain couples TRBV2 to TRBJ2-7; 9 nucleotides line up with TRBD1. Germline loops: CDR1 SNHLY, CDR2 FYNNEI. Trimming at V came to 7 bases and at J to 0 bases, leaving 7 bases not matched to a gene. The CDR3 is 15 amino acids. The CDR3 region is CASKGTGTSSYEQYF. For the CDR3, the DNA is TGTGCCAGCAAAGGGACAGGGACCAGCTCCTACGAGCAGTACTTC.

J is TRBJ2-7 and V is TRBV20-1; no definite D call. The V gene lost 5 bases and the J gene lost 7 bases, with 12 bases spanning the gap. This CDR3 is built from 11 residues. CDR1 DFQATT and CDR2 SNEGSKA come from the germline V gene (reference sequence). The CDR3 reads CSAPSLGEQYF. DNA of the CDR3: TGCAGTGCTCCTTCCCTTGGGGAGCAGTACTTC.

This clonotype was detected ten times or more. This chain uses TRBV6-2 or TRBV6-3 with TRBJ2-1, with D perhaps TRBD2 (5 bases). From germline, CDR1 is MNHEY and CDR2 SVGEGT. Deletions cut 3 bases from V and 8 bases from J, with 17 bases between. The CDR3 sequence is 15 residues long. CDR3 bases: TGTGCCAGCAGTTATGGGCTTCGGGGTTCCGATGAGCAGTTCTTC. The encoded protein is CASSYGLRGSDEQFF.

This clonotype was detected a few times. The gene calls are TRBV10-3 and TRBJ2-3; 9 bases fit TRBD2. From germline, CDR1 is ENHRY and CDR2 SYGVKD. V lost 3 bases, J lost 2 bases, and 6 bases stayed unmatched. CDR3 length: 16 residues. CDR3 sequence reads: CAISDRASGATDTQYF. Written as DNA, the CDR3 is TGTGCCATCAGTGATCGCGCTAGCGGGGCCACAGATACGCAGTATTTT.

This clonotype was recorded many times. J is TRBJ2-7 and V is TRBV10-3; D might be TRBD1 or TRBD2, each matching 5 bases. The V gene's germline CDR1 is ENHRY and CDR2 SYGVKD. Trimming left V 3 bases short and J 7 bases short, with 19 bases between. The CDR3 runs to 15 residues. This CDR3 is CAISDTRRETEEQYF. The CDR3 nucleotides are TGTGCCATCAGTGACACCCGAAGGGAGACAGAGGAGCAGTACTTC.

The V call is TRBV27, the J call TRBJ1-5; no clear D. The CDR3 runs 14 residues. Germline V lookup: CDR1 MNHEY, CDR2 SMNVEV (reference sequence). The germline V and J ends were trimmed by 8 bases and 0 bases, with 11 bases remaining between them. The CDR3 bases are TGTGCCAGCTCCCTGGGCTATAGCAATCAGCCCCAGCATTTT. It specifies CASSLGYSNQPQHF.

The sample holds a few counts of this clonotype. This chain uses TRBV12-3 or TRBV12-4 with TRBJ1-6; possible D gene TRBD1, 6 bases. The CDR3 runs to 15 residues. V shed 5 bases and J shed 1 base, with 9 bases lying between them. CDR3 sequence: CASSDTGSYNSPLHF. The CDR3 bases are TGTGCCAGCAGTGACACAGGGTCCTATAATTCACCCCTCCACTTT.

V usage is TRBV5-1 and J usage is TRBJ2-3, with a possible D match to TRBD2 (7 bases). Looked up from germline, CDR1 is SGHRS and CDR2 is YFSETQ. Between the trimmed V and J ends, which lost 0 bases and 2 bases, there was a span of 10 bases. CDR3 length equals 15 residues. DNA for the CDR3: TGCGCCAGCAGCTTGGCGGGGGGCGACACAGATACGCAGTATTTT. Translating it yields CASSLAGGDTDTQYF.

This clonotype was seen at least ten times. The J gene is TRBJ1-6, the V gene TRBV7-9; D is unclear. Germline V gene sequence: CDR1 SEHNR, CDR2 FQNEAQ (reference sequence). The V end lost 3 bases, the J end lost 7 bases, and 13 bases lay between the germline ends. The CDR3 is 15 amino acids. Here the CDR3 reads CASSLTAQVNSPLHF. DNA for the CDR3: TGTGCCAGCAGCTTGACGGCCCAAGTGAATTCACCCCTCCACTTT.

In its sample, this clonotype was seen many times. The rearrangement joins TRBV18 to TRBJ1-4; D uncertain. Trimming took 4 bases from V and 6 from J, leaving 15 bases between them. The germline V gene has CDR1 KGHSH and CDR2 LQKENI. This CDR3 contains 15 residues. In nucleotides, the CDR3 is TGTGCCAGCTCACTATCCCCGGGAGGAGATGAAAAACTGTTTTTT. This sequence encodes CASSLSPGGDEKLFF.

This clonotype was seen at least ten times. The chain employs TRBV5-4 and TRBJ2-6; no clear D gene. Trimming cost V 0 bases and J 2 bases, with 9 bases left between them. CDR1 and CDR2 from the germline V gene are SGHNT and YYREEE (reference sequence). The CDR3 totals 16 residues. This chain's CDR3 is CASSLDFDAGANVLTF. The CDR3, as DNA: TGTGCCAGCAGCTTGGATTTTGATGCTGGGGCCAACGTCCTGACTTTC.

This clonotype was seen at least ten times. The chain combines TRBV6-1 with TRBJ1-6; D unclear. Germline CDR1 reads MNHNS; CDR2 reads SASEGT. The CDR3 has 16 residues. Trimming left V 5 bases short and J 5 bases short, with 16 bases between. The CDR3: CASSNLPDADNSPLHF. The DNA of the CDR3 is TGTGCCAGCAGTAACCTTCCGGACGCCGATAATTCACCCCTCCACTTT.

In this sample, this clonotype turned up many times. The chain employs TRBV15 and TRBJ1-2, with D perhaps matching TRBD1 (6 bases). Trimming stripped 0 bases from V and 0 bases from J, with 14 bases between. The CDR3 loop spans 17 amino acids. The germline gives CDR1 LNHNV, CDR2 YYDKDF (reference sequence). This CDR3 reads CATSRDPPTGANYGYTF. DNA of the CDR3: TGTGCCACCAGCAGAGATCCCCCGACAGGAGCTAACTATGGCTACACCTTC.

This clonotype showed up many times. The chain couples TRBV3-1 to TRBJ2-6; TRBD2 might be the D (6 bases). The CDR3 is made up of 18 amino acids. The V end was cut by 0 bases, the J end by 0 bases, with 12 bases between. Germline V CDR1 and CDR2: LGHDT, YNNKEL (reference sequence). The CDR3 reads CASSQDRRRASGANVLTF. The CDR3 nucleotides read TGTGCCAGCAGCCAAGATAGAAGGAGGGCCTCTGGGGCCAACGTCCTGACTTTC.